This is a list of T cell receptor beta chains from one sample in a study of T cell changes during pregnancy in multiple sclerosis. Here immunoSEQ multiplex PCR was the method, and the copy in TCRdb shows in-frame clones only, minus some. The sample shows around 80,000 clones, approximately 95% of them seen only once. The sample here was peripheral blood, taken in the second trimester of pregnancy. The receptor set was obtained from a female donor in good health, enrolled as a control in a pregnancy study. CDR3s include the opening cysteine and the closing phenylalanine or tryptophan. The D gene is left open where the match is weak. Only some rows state a clone size, as once, few, many or a class for expanded clones.

>-|TRBJ1-1|-|TRBV7-9|11
TGTGCCAGCAGCACAGACACTGAAGCTTTCTTT
CASSTDTEAFF
>-|TRBJ2-1|TRBD2|TRBV29-1|15
TGCAGCGTTGAAGAAGTGTCTAGCGGGAGTAATGAGCAGTTCTTC
CSVEEVSSGSNEQFF
>-|TRBJ2-1|TRBD2|TRBV2|15
TGTGCCAGCAGTGAACTAGCGGGGGAGAGGAATGAGCAGTTCTTC
CASSELAGERNEQFF
>-|TRBJ2-2|-|TRBV9|16
TGTGCCAGCAGCCCTACCGGTATGCCCAACACCGGGGAGCTGTTTTTT
CASSPTGMPNTGELFF
>-|TRBJ2-1|TRBD2|TRBV30|19
TGTGCCTGGAGTGTCCGAGGCCTAGCGGGAGTCCCCCCCTACAATGAGCAGTTCTTC
CAWSVRGLAGVPPYNEQFF
>-|TRBJ2-1|TRBD1|TRBV19|14
TGTGCCAGTAGCCGGACAGGGGGTTTCAATGAGCAGTTCTTC
CASSRTGGFNEQFF
>-|TRBJ2-7|-|TRBV27|14
TGTGCCAGCAGTCTAAGGGACGGAGGGAACGAGCAGTACTTC
CASSLRDGGNEQYF
>-|TRBJ2-2|TRBD1|TRBV5-1|14
TGCGCCAGCAGCGACCAGGGGGCGGGCGGGGAGCTGTTTTTT
CASSDQGAGGELFF
>-|TRBJ2-7|TRBD1|TRBV19|15
TGTGCCAGTAGTACCCGACCGGGACAGGGGTCCGAGCAGTACTTC
CASSTRPGQGSEQYF
>once|TRBJ2-1|TRBD1|TRBV27|17
TGTGCCAGCAGTTTGGGACAGGGCGGTAGCTCCTACAATGAGCAGTTCTTC
CASSLGQGGSSYNEQFF
>-|TRBJ2-7|TRBD2|TRBV18|15
TGTGCCAGCTCCGAACTAGCGGGAGGGTTCGGCGAGCAGTACTTC
CASSELAGGFGEQYF
>-|TRBJ2-7|-|TRBV6-1|13
TGTGCCAGCAGACTCGGTCTTTCCTACGAGCAGTACTTC
CASRLGLSYEQYF
>-|TRBJ2-7|TRBD1|TRBV19|16
TGTGCCAGTAGTCCGGACCTGACAGGGGACTGGTACGAGCAGTACTTC
CASSPDLTGDWYEQYF
>-|TRBJ2-5|TRBD1|TRBV28|13
TGTGCCAGCAGTTTGAGGGGGCGAGAGACCCAGTACTTC
CASSLRGRETQYF
>-|TRBJ1-1|TRBD1|TRBV11-2|17
TGTGCCAGCAGCGACCCCATAAAGGGGGCTATCGGCACTGAAGCTTTCTTT
CASSDPIKGAIGTEAFF
>-|TRBJ2-5|TRBD2|TRBV5-4|15
TGTGCCAGCAGCTTTTCCAGCGGGAGTGTGGAGACCCAGTACTTC
CASSFSSGSVETQYF
>-|TRBJ2-7|-|TRBV5-5|13
TGTGCCAGCAGCCATACAGGGTCCTACGAGCAGTACTTC
CASSHTGSYEQYF
>-|TRBJ1-1|TRBD1|TRBV25-1|18
TGTGCCAGCAGTGAATACAACCCCCGGACAGGTGAGAACACTGAAGCTTTCTTT
CASSEYNPRTGENTEAFF
>-|TRBJ2-1|-|TRBV5-1|16
TGCGCCAGCAGCCTGTATCGGGGAGTACCGTACAATGAGCAGTTCTTC
CASSLYRGVPYNEQFF
>-|TRBJ1-1|-|TRBV5-1|16
TGCGCCAGCAGCTTGCATACCTCAGGATCGAACACTGAAGCTTTCTTT
CASSLHTSGSNTEAFF
>-|TRBJ1-1|TRBD1|TRBV7-9|16
TGTGCCAGCAGCCCCAGACAGGGCCCGGGTGGCACTGAAGCTTTCTTT
CASSPRQGPGGTEAFF
>-|TRBJ2-2|-|TRBV6-4|12
TGTGCCAGCAGTCTCAACACCGGGGAGCTGTTTTTT
CASSLNTGELFF
>-|TRBJ2-7|-|TRBV19|14
TGTGCCAGTAGTCCAGGACGGAGGCTCAACGAGCAGTACTTC
CASSPGRRLNEQYF
>-|TRBJ1-2|-|TRBV5-1|14
TGCGCCAGCAGTTATGGGGGGGTCGGGGATGGCTACACCTTC
CASSYGGVGDGYTF
>-|TRBJ2-7|-|TRBV20-1|11
TGCTCCCGTGGAGCTCTCTACGAGCAGTACTTC
CSRGALYEQYF
>-|TRBJ2-3|-|TRBV28|14
TGTGCCAGCAGCCTCGCTACGGGCACAGATACGCAGTATTTT
CASSLATGTDTQYF
>-|TRBJ2-3|TRBD1|TRBV5-1|15
TGCGCCAGCAGCCTCTCCGGACAGGGGAGAGATACGCAGTATTTT
CASSLSGQGRDTQYF
>-|TRBJ2-5|-|TRBV4-2|17
TGTGCCAGCAGCCAACTCGGGGGGGGGTCGGGACAGGAGACCCAGTACTTC
CASSQLGGGSGQETQYF
>-|TRBJ1-3|-|TRBV27|15
TGTGCCAGCAGTCCCGACAGGTCGACTGGAAACACCATATATTTT
CASSPDRSTGNTIYF
>-|TRBJ2-7|TRBD2|TRBV27|14
TGTGCCAGCAGGGGACTAGCGGGAGTCGACGAGCAGTACTTC
CASRGLAGVDEQYF
>-|TRBJ1-4|-|TRBV7-2|11
TGTGCCAGCAGCCTTAATGAAAAACTGTTTTTT
CASSLNEKLFF
>-|TRBJ1-5|TRBD1|TRBV19|14
TGTGCCAGTAACACCGGGACAGACAATCAGCCCCAGCATTTT
CASNTGTDNQPQHF
>-|TRBJ1-1|-|TRBV14|18
TGTGCCAGCAGCCGCACCAGGATACCAGGTGTGCGGAACACTGAAGCTTTCTTT
CASSRTRIPGVRNTEAFF
>-|TRBJ1-1|-|TRBV10-3|13
TGTGCCATCAGTGAGGAACTCCAGGGCGAAGCTTTCTTT
CAISEELQGEAFF
>-|TRBJ1-5|-|TRBV9|18
TGTGCCAGCAGCAAAGGGATTAGCGGGAGGACGTCCGATCAGCCCCAGCATTTT
CASSKGISGRTSDQPQHF
>-|TRBJ2-7|TRBD2|TRBV28|16
TGTGCCAGCAGCTCGCTAGCGGGAGAAATCTCCTACGAGCAGTACTTC
CASSSLAGEISYEQYF
>-|TRBJ2-1|-|TRBV2|16
TGTGCCAGCAGTTGGAGCGCAGGACTGGGAGGGGGTGAGCAGTTCTTC
CASSWSAGLGGGEQFF
>-|TRBJ2-7|TRBD1|TRBV5-1|14
TGCGCCAGCAGCCTCCCGACAGGGTTCAACGAGCAGTACTTC
CASSLPTGFNEQYF
>-|TRBJ1-2|TRBD1|TRBV7-6|15
TGTGCCAGCAGCTTAGGAGAGGGGGCCAACTATGGCTACACCTTC
CASSLGEGANYGYTF
>-|TRBJ2-1|TRBD1|TRBV4-2|16
TGTGCCAGCAGCCAAGCCGGGACAGGGAGGAGGAATGAGCAGTTCTTC
CASSQAGTGRRNEQFF
>-|TRBJ2-7|-|TRBV29-1|15
TGCAGCGTTGAAATGGGTCAGCGGAGCTCCTACGAGCAGTACTTC
CSVEMGQRSSYEQYF
>-|TRBJ2-7|TRBD2|TRBV18|16
TGTGCCAGCTCACCTTTCCCTAGCGGGAGTGGCTACGAGCAGTACTTC
CASSPFPSGSGYEQYF
>-|TRBJ2-7|-|TRBV5-1|15
TGCGCCAGCAGCTTGGCCACGGGAGCGGTATACGAGCAGTACTTC
CASSLATGAVYEQYF
>-|TRBJ2-1|TRBD2|TRBV5-1|12
TGCGCCAGCATCGGGGGGATAGGTGAGCAGTTCTTC
CASIGGIGEQFF
>-|TRBJ2-7|-|TRBV4-1|16
TGCGCCAGCAGCCAAGGGCAGATTAGGAGCTCCTACGAGCAGTACTTC
CASSQGQIRSSYEQYF